This T cell receptor beta chain was recovered during a study of beta chain features in type 1 diabetes. This clone appeared a few times. The authors reverse transcribed all of the isolated RNA, so sequencing captured expressed TCRB transcripts. Assay used: immunoSEQ multiplex PCR; TCRdb lists only in-frame clones, some missing. The table records roughly 230,000 clones, roughly 9.6% of them present only once. CDR3 length: 15 residues. In germline, CDR1 is MDHEN, CDR2 SYDVKM. Trimming removed 2 bases from V and 2 bases from J; junction bases left unmatched: 4. Sequencing input: naive CD4+ T cells from blood. The TCR was taken from a woman between 18 and 29 years old in good health. The V and J genes are TRBV28 and TRBJ2-3; TRBD1 matches at 7 bases. The CDR3 region has the DNA TGTGCCAGCAGTTTACAGGGGGACCCCACAGATACGCAGTATTTT. Translating gives CASSLQGDPTDTQYF.